What follows are 24 T cell receptor beta chains derived from one specimen sequenced in a study of blood T cell repertoires in COVID-19. TCRdb keeps only in-frame clones here, not all; method: immunoSEQ multiplex PCR. The sample has around 340,000 clones, approximately 89% seen once. Sample: peripheral blood. All receptors come from a woman aged 55-69 years with COVID-19, enrolled during active disease.

In the case of this clone: Other nucleotide sequences in the sample specify the same CDR3. The rearrangement uses TRBV5-1 and TRBJ1-5; possible D gene TRBD1, 5 bases. V was shortened by 0 bases and J by 5 bases, with 9 bases between the two germline ends. This CDR3 has 14 residues. The V gene's germline CDR1 is SGHRS and CDR2 YFSETQ. The chain's CDR3 is CASSLEGADQPQHF. CDR3 bases: TGCGCCAGCAGCTTGGAAGGGGCAGATCAGCCCCAGCATTTT.

CDR3 nucleotide sequence: TGTGCCAGTAGTATGTGGCAGGGGGTGGGGCAGCCCCAGCATTTT. It yields the protein CASSMWQGVGQPQHF. The chain couples TRBV19 to TRBJ1-5; 7 bases line up with TRBD1. This CDR3 comprises 15 residues. J gave up 7 bases and V 3 bases, and 9 bases lay outside the gene matches. In germline, CDR1 is LNHDA, CDR2 SQIVND (reference sequence). Supplemented by reference TRBV19 and TRBJ1-5, the full variable domain reads DGGITQSPKYLFRKEGQNVTLSCEQNLNHDAMYWYRQDPGQGLRLIYYSQIVNDFQKGDIAEGYSVSREKKESFPLTVTSAQKNPTAFYLCASSMWQGVGQPQHFGDGTRLSIL.

The chain has TRBV6-5 and TRBJ1-5, with 7 bases fitting TRBD1. CDR3 length equals 14 residues. V shed 6 bases, J shed 3 bases, and the junction held 5 bases outside the gene matches. Germline V gene lookup returns CDR1 MNHEY and CDR2 SVGAGI. The CDR3 region has the DNA TGTGCCAGCAGAGCGACAGGGACCAATCAGCCCCAGCATTTT. Amino acid sequence: CASRATGTNQPQHF.

The chain couples TRBV27 to TRBJ2-1; 10 nucleotides align to TRBD2. V lost 5 bases to trimming and J lost 3 bases; unmatched junction nucleotides: 16. Germline V lookup: CDR1 MNHEY, CDR2 SMNVEV (reference sequence). The CDR3 loop spans 19 amino acids. The CDR3 sequence: CASSPTPLGLAGVYNEQFF. The CDR3 region has the DNA TGTGCCAGCAGTCCTACCCCCCTTGGCCTAGCGGGGGTCTACAATGAGCAGTTCTTC.

A remark on this clone: The sample contains more than one DNA sequence encoding this CDR3. This rearrangement joins TRBV29-1 to TRBJ1-5, with 10 positions matching TRBD1. Germline lookup yields CDR1 SQVTM and CDR2 ANQGSEA. The CDR3 is 12 residues long. The ends lost 6 bases at V and 4 bases at J; junction bases unmatched: 0. CDR3 sequence: CSVGQGNQPQHF. In nucleotides, the CDR3 is TGCAGCGTGGGACAGGGGAATCAGCCCCAGCATTTT.

The DNA for the CDR3 is TGTGCCAGCAGTGAGGCCCAGGGAGGCACTGAAGCTTTCTTT. Amino acid sequence: CASSEAQGGTEAFF. J is TRBJ1-1 and V is TRBV6-1; the D gene is possibly TRBD1 (5 bases). V lost 3 bases to trimming and J lost 4 bases, with 12 bases between them. This CDR3 has 14 amino acids. Germline values: CDR1 MNHNS, CDR2 SASEGT.

The rearrangement links TRBV9 to TRBJ2-1; a possible D gene is TRBD2 (5 bases). Trimming removed 2 bases from V and 7 bases from J, with 16 bases in between. The length of the CDR3 is 15 residues. CDR1 and CDR2 from the germline V gene are SGDLS and YYNGEE. The CDR3 loop reads CASSVLWARGNEQFF. The CDR3 DNA sequence: TGTGCCAGCAGCGTTCTATGGGCCCGAGGGAATGAGCAGTTCTTC.

This chain joins TRBV7-8 and TRBJ1-1, with 7 bases that match TRBD1. Germline CDR1 and CDR2: SGHVS and FQNEAQ. The CDR3 has 14 residues. V shed 5 bases and J 1 base; nucleotides not matched to a gene: 4. CDR3 in amino acids: CASSPWTGNTEAFF. CDR3 sequence (DNA): TGTGCCAGCAGCCCTTGGACAGGGAACACTGAAGCTTTCTTT.

The gene calls are TRBV23-1 and TRBJ1-4, with D uncertain. TRBV23-1 is an ORF; its function is uncertain. This CDR3 region has 15 residues. Trimming cost V 2 bases and J 5 bases, with 12 bases left between them. The DNA for the CDR3 is TGCGCCAGCAGTCAAGCCGGATCCGGGAATGAAAAACTGTTTTTT. It translates to CASSQAGSGNEKLFF.

The count of this clone is one. The chain recombines TRBV6-5 with TRBJ1-2; TRBD1 matches 9 bases. CDR1 and CDR2 from the germline V gene are MNHEY and SVGAGI. Trimming cost V 8 bases and J 7 bases; bases outside gene matches: 8. This CDR3 comprises 13 residues. The CDR3 nucleotides read TGTGCCAGCCTAAAACAGGGGGCTTTTGGCTACACCTTC. Translation gives CASLKQGAFGYTF.

The rearrangement links TRBV6-1 to TRBJ2-1, with D maybe TRBD1 (6 bases). Germline V gene sequence: CDR1 MNHNS, CDR2 SASEGT. The CDR3 extends over 16 amino acids. Trimming left V 0 bases short and J 5 bases short, with 14 bases between. The CDR3 here is CASSEARDTLDNEQFF. The CDR3 nucleotides are TGTGCCAGCAGTGAAGCAAGGGACACCCTTGACAATGAGCAGTTCTTC.

In its sample, this clone was seen once. V gene TRBV18 combines with J gene TRBJ1-2; TRBD1 might be the D (5 bases). Germline CDR1 is KGHSH and CDR2 is LQKENI. Trimming removed 2 bases from V and 4 bases from J, with 8 bases in between. The CDR3 consists of 13 residues. DNA for the CDR3: TGTGCCAGCTCACCAGAAAGGGGCTATGGCTACACCTTC. Translated: CASSPERGYGYTF.

About this clone: At one end the junction does not follow the germline gene, possibly because of a read error. DNA of the CDR3: TGTGCTAGCAGCTTAGGGGAACAGGGGAAGCACAATGAGCAGTTCTTC. Encoded protein: CASSLGEQGKHNEQFF. The chain couples TRBV7-7 to TRBJ2-1; 7 bases agree with TRBD1. The CDR3 loop spans 16 amino acids. The germline gives CDR1 SSHAT, CDR2 FNYEAQ (reference sequence).

This sequence joins TRBV23-1 and TRBJ1-4, with TRBD1 matching over 7 bases. TRBV23-1 is an ORF, with its function uncertain. J was trimmed by 0 bases and V by 4 bases; bases with no gene match: 8. The CDR3 runs 17 residues. The CDR3 reads CASSRQQGKATNEKLFF. Here the CDR3 DNA reads TGCGCCAGCAGTCGCCAACAGGGGAAGGCAACTAATGAAAAACTGTTTTTT.

V and J are TRBV6-5 and TRBJ1-6; 9 nucleotides align to TRBD1. The V and J ends lost 5 bases and 9 bases, in that order; junction bases with no gene match: 8. This CDR3 has 15 residues. Germline V gene lookup returns CDR1 MNHEY and CDR2 SVGAGI. The CDR3 nucleotides are TGTGCCAGCAGTAAGAGGACAGGGGTTGGTTCACCCCTCCACTTT. This gives the protein CASSKRTGVGSPLHF.

CDR3 coding DNA: TGTGCCAGCAGTGTCCGCGGGGGGGCGGACACCGGGGAGCTGTTTTTT. The encoded protein is CASSVRGGADTGELFF. The V and J genes are TRBV2 and TRBJ2-2, with 9 bases identical to TRBD2. The germline gives CDR1 SNHLY, CDR2 FYNNEI. V gave up 4 bases and J gave up 3 bases; unmatched junction bases: 6. The CDR3 is made up of 16 amino acids. The full variable domain, in which reference TRBV2 and TRBJ2-2 provide the parts outside the CDR3, is EPEVTQTPSHQVTQMGQEVILRCVPISNHLYFYWYRQILGQKVEFLVSFYNNEISEKSEIFDDQFSVERPDGSNFTLKIRSTKLEDSAMYFCASSVRGGADTGELFFGEGSRLTVL.

The chain recombines TRBV9 with TRBJ2-1; TRBD1 agrees at 10 bases. Germline V gene data show CDR1 as SGDLS and CDR2 as YYNGEE. The CDR3 is made up of 16 amino acids. Unmatched junction bases numbered 11, after V lost 3 bases and J lost 8 bases. The CDR3: CASSGGTGVPGDEQFF. The CDR3 bases are TGTGCCAGCAGCGGAGGGACAGGGGTCCCCGGGGATGAGCAGTTCTTC.

The chain joins TRBV23-1 to TRBJ1-1; 7 positions match TRBD1. TRBV23-1 belongs to the ORF category, with a function that is uncertain. CDR3 size: 15 residues. Unmatched junction bases numbered 2, after V lost 0 bases and J lost 1 base. The CDR3 nucleotides are TGCGCCAGCAGTCAATCACGGACAGGGAACACTGAAGCTTTCTTT. This codes for CASSQSRTGNTEAFF.

The chain couples TRBV11-2 to TRBJ1-2; D possibly corresponds to TRBD1 (5 bases). The CDR3 runs to 14 residues. Germline V lookup: CDR1 SGHAT, CDR2 FQNNGV. V shed 4 bases and J shed 7 bases, with 16 bases lying between them. CDR3 nucleotides: TGTGCCAGCAGCTCCTATGGGGGGTTTGGTGGCTACACCTTC. This gives the protein CASSSYGGFGGYTF.

The CDR3 sequence: CASRTRGDTGELFF. The CDR3 DNA sequence: TGTGCCAGCAGGACCCGGGGGGACACCGGGGAGCTGTTTTTT. The gene calls are TRBV6-5 and TRBJ2-2, with 7 bases fitting TRBD2. The CDR3 is 14 residues long. The junction had 4 bases not matched to a gene; V was cut back by 6 bases and J by 3 bases. Germline CDR1 is MNHEY and CDR2 is SVGAGI.

About this clone itself: Other nucleotide sequences in the sample specify the same CDR3. The rearrangement joins TRBV5-1 to TRBJ2-3; D ambiguous. V was clipped by 0 bases and J by 0 bases, with 8 bases between them. Germline assignment: CDR1 SGHRS and CDR2 YFSETQ. There are 15 residues in the CDR3. The CDR3: CASSLVAGSTDTQYF. The CDR3 DNA sequence: TGCGCCAGCAGCTTGGTGGCAGGTAGCACAGATACGCAGTATTTT.

The chain combines TRBV4-1 with TRBJ1-2; unclear D gene. The CDR3 totals 12 residues. CDR1 MGHRA and CDR2 YSYEKL come from the germline V gene. Trimming cost V 4 bases and J 4 bases, with 7 bases left between them. CDR3 loop: CASSPGIYGYTF. DNA of the CDR3: TGCGCCAGCAGCCCCGGGATCTATGGCTACACCTTC.

The chain couples TRBV7-9 to TRBJ1-3; 7 positions match TRBD1. With 6 bases clipped from V and 8 bases from J, the junction kept 13 bases outside the gene matches. CDR3 length equals 15 residues. In germline, CDR1 is SEHNR, CDR2 FQNEAQ (reference sequence). The CDR3, as DNA: TGTGCCAGCAGTCCAACAGGGGACCCTAGGTACACCATATATTTT. It is translated as CASSPTGDPRYTIYF.

V gene TRBV4-2 combines with J gene TRBJ1-2; D unclear. V was clipped by 4 bases and J by 0 bases, with 12 bases between them. Germline CDR1 LGHNA, CDR2 YNFKEQ. The length of the CDR3 is 15 residues. DNA for the CDR3: TGTGCCAGCAGCCCCACGCAGGAAGCTAACTATGGCTACACCTTC. The encoded protein is CASSPTQEANYGYTF.